This T cell receptor beta chain was captured in a study of brain T cells in children with intractable seizures. Sequencing used immunoSEQ multiplex PCR; TCRdb keeps in-frame clones, though not all of them. The sample lists under 150,000 clones; roughly 94% were seen once. Findings of the study overall: Patients' HCMV serostatus was unknown; virus specificity rests on CDR3 similarity alone. Absence of clones before surgery may stem from lower sequencing depth.

This clone was seen only once. Its antigen is undetermined. The sequenced cases were selected for having the highest brain T cell transcript signatures. Before surgery, patients took at least one anti-epileptic drug. The CDR3 is 11 residues long. The germline gives CDR1 LNHDA, CDR2 SQIVND (reference sequence). The V and J ends lost 1 base and 8 bases respectively, with 3 bases between them. This TCR was recovered from a boy in the first two years of life with hemimegalencephaly and intractable seizures. The V gene is TRBV19, the J gene TRBJ2-1; D gene uncertain. Sequencing was performed on peripheral blood, taken at surgery. DNA of the CDR3: TGTGCCAGTAGTATAGCTCATGAGCAGTTCTTC. Amino acids: CASSIAHEQFF.